This T cell receptor beta chain was captured by sequencing in a study of regulatory T cells in long-lasting Graves disease. As for the study in general: With positive TSH receptor antibodies and over 5 years of antithyroid drugs, Graves' disease was considered persistent. Overall study findings and caveats: Persistent disease preferred TRBV28, TRBJ1-2 and TRBJ2-5.

Only a few counts were recorded for this clonotype. Its antigen is unknown. The TCR beta library used iRepertoire HTBI primers with Arm-PCR amplification of CDR3. Original processing notes: Sequenced samples collectively carried roughly 60 TRBV and 12 to 15 TRBJ segments. One entry per CDR3 protein results from TCRdb running MiXCR on the multiplex PCR reads. TCRdb's processing, not the authors' own work, is the source of the V and J calls. The data show about 470,000 distinct CDR3 sequences, around 21% seen once. Time point specified: persistent/refractory GD, antithyroid drugs over 5 years with positive TRAb. Preparation of the TCR library used RNA extracted from PBMCs. This CDR3 spans 13 amino acids. In germline, CDR1 is MNHEY, CDR2 SVGAGI. The V and J ends lost 2 bases and 6 bases respectively, with 10 bases between them.

The specimen was peripheral blood mononuclear cells (PBMCs), collected when the disease was refractory, from a patient treated with antithyroid drugs. The V gene is TRBV6-5, the J gene TRBJ1-2; D is unresolved. The clonotype comes from a female donor with Graves disease. This CDR3 reads CASSYRAADGYTF. DNA of the CDR3: TGTGCCAGCAGTTACCGTGCAGCGGATGGCTACACCTTC.